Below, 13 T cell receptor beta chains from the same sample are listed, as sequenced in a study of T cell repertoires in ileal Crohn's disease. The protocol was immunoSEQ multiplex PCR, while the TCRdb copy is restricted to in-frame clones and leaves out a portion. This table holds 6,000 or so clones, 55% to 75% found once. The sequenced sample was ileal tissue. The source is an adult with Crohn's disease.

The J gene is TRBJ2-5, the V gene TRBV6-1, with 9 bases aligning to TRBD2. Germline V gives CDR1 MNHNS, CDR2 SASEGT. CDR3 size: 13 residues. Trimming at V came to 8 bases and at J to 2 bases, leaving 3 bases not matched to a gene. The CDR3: CASGGLAQETQYF. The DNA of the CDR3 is TGTGCCAGCGGGGGACTAGCACAAGAGACCCAGTACTTC.

The CDR3 region has the DNA TGTGCCAGCAGCGCGACAGGGGCTGCCTACGAGCAGTACTTC. It codes for CASSATGAAYEQYF. The chain uses TRBV9 and TRBJ2-7; 8 nucleotides line up with TRBD1. The CDR3 loop spans 14 amino acids. The trim removed 3 bases at V and 2 bases at J, leaving 4 bases unmatched. Germline V lookup: CDR1 SGDLS, CDR2 YYNGEE.

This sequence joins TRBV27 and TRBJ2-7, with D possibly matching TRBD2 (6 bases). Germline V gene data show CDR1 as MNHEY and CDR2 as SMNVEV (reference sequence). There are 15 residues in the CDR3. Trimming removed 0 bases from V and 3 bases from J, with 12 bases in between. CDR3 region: CASSLSFLGGYEQYF. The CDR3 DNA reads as TGTGCCAGCAGTTTATCCTTTCTCGGGGGCTACGAGCAGTACTTC.

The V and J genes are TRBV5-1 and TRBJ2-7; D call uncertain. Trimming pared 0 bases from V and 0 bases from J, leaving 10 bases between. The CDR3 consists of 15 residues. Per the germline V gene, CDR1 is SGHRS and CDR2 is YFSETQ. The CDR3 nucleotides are TGCGCCAGCAGCTTGGATCCGGCTAGCTCCTACGAGCAGTACTTC. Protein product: CASSLDPASSYEQYF. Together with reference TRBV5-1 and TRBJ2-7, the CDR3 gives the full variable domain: KAGVTQTPRYLIKTRGQQVTLSCSPISGHRSVSWYQQTPGQGLQFLFEYFSETQRNKGNFPGRFSGRQFSNSRSEMNVSTLELGDSALYLCASSLDPASSYEQYFGPGTRLTVT.

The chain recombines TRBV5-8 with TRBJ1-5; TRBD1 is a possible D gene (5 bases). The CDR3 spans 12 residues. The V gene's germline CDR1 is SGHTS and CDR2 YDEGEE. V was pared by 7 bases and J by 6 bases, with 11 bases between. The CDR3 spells CASFHRGQPQHF. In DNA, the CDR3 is TGTGCCAGCTTCCATAGGGGTCAGCCCCAGCATTTT.

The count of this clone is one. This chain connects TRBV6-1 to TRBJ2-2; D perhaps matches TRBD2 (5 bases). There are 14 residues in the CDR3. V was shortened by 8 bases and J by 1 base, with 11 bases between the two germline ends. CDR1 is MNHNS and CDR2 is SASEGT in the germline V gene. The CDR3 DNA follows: TGTGCCAGCTATCGGGGTGGGAACACCGGGGAGCTGTTTTTT. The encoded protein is CASYRGGNTGELFF.

CDR3 DNA sequence: TGTGCCAGCAGCTTAAGAGGCACTGAAGCTTTCTTT. This encodes CASSLRGTEAFF. The chain is built from TRBV11-3 and TRBJ1-1; D is unclear. The germline V and J ends were trimmed by 2 bases and 4 bases, with 5 bases remaining between them. CDR1 is SGHNT and CDR2 is YENEEA in the germline V gene. The CDR3 contains 12 residues.

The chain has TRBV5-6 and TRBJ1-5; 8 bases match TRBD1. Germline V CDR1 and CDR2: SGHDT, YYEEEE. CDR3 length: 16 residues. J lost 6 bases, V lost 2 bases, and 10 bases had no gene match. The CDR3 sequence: CASSFYGQGAIQPQHF. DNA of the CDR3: TGTGCCAGCAGCTTCTATGGGCAGGGGGCGATTCAGCCCCAGCATTTT.

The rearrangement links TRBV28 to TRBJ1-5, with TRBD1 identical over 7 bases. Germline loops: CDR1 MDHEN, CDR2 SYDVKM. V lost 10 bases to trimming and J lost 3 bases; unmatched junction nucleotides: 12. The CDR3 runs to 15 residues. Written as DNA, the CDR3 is TGTGCCATCAATCCAAAGGGGGCCTACAATCAGCCCCAGCATTTT. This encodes CAINPKGAYNQPQHF.

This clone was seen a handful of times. CDR3 coding DNA: TGTGCCAGCTCACCACCGGGGGGACAGCTCTCTGGGGCCAACGTCCTGACTTTC. It encodes CASSPPGGQLSGANVLTF. The rearrangement uses TRBV18 and TRBJ2-6, with D possibly TRBD1 on 7 matching bases. The V end was cut by 0 bases, the J end by 0 bases, with 12 bases between. Germline V gives CDR1 KGHSH, CDR2 LQKENI. This CDR3 is 18 amino acids long.

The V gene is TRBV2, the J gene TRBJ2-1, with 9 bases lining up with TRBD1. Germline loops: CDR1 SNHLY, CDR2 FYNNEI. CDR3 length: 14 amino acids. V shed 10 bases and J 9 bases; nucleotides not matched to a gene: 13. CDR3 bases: TGTGCCACGACCGGGACAGGGATTGGGGGTGAGCAGTTCTTC. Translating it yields CATTGTGIGGEQFF.

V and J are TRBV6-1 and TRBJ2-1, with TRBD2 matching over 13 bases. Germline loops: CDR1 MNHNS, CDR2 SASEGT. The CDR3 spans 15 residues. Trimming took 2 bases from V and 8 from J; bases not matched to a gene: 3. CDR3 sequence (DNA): TGTGCCAGCAGTGAAACTAGCGGGGGGGCGGATGAGCAGTTCTTC. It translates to CASSETSGGADEQFF.

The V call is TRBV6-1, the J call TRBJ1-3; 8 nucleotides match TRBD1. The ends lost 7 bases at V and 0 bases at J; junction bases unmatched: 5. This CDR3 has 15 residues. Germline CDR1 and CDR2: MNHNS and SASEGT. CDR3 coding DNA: TGTGCCAGCAAGACAGGGGTTAACTCTGGAAACACCATATATTTT. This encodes CASKTGVNSGNTIYF.